This is a list of T cell receptor beta chains from one sample in a study of siplizumab effects on memory and regulatory T cells. Method: immunoSEQ multiplex PCR; TCRdb's copy keeps in-frame clones and lacks some. This sample has some 97,000 clones, with around 90% found just once. The specimen was Tregs sorted from blood. The source is a human donor in good health. The CDR3 runs from the conserved cysteine through the conserved F or W. Fields, in order: J gene, V gene, clone size, D gene, CDR3 DNA, CDR3 protein. D genes are given only for firm matches. The size entry is marked missing in some rows and otherwise reads once, few, many or a size class.

j_gene: TRBJ2-7; v_gene: TRBV7-2; abundance: NA; d_gene: NA; CDR3nt: TGTGCCAGCAGCACCCCCAACATCCTCTCCTACGAGCAGTACTTC; CDR3aa: CASSTPNILSYEQYF
j_gene: TRBJ1-2; v_gene: TRBV30; abundance: NA; d_gene: TRBD1; CDR3nt: TGTGCCTGGAGTGTACTTAGGACAGGGTCTGATGGCTACACCTTC; CDR3aa: CAWSVLRTGSDGYTF
j_gene: TRBJ1-2; v_gene: TRBV6-1; abundance: NA; d_gene: NA; CDR3nt: TGTGCCAGCAGTGTTCTAAATAACTATGGCTACACCTTC; CDR3aa: CASSVLNNYGYTF
j_gene: TRBJ2-7; v_gene: TRBV19; abundance: NA; d_gene: TRBD1; CDR3nt: TGTGCCAGTAGTATAAGGGACAGGCCTTACGAGCAGTACTTC; CDR3aa: CASSIRDRPYEQYF
j_gene: TRBJ1-2; v_gene: TRBV5-1; abundance: NA; d_gene: NA; CDR3nt: TGCGCCAGCAGCTTGGCGGCAGTAGGTGGATATGGCTACACCTTC; CDR3aa: CASSLAAVGGYGYTF
j_gene: TRBJ2-1; v_gene: TRBV25-1; abundance: once; d_gene: NA; CDR3nt: TGTGCCAGCAGTGAGGGCACCCGCTCCTACAATGAGCAGTTCTTC; CDR3aa: CASSEGTRSYNEQFF
j_gene: TRBJ1-2; v_gene: TRBV27; abundance: NA; d_gene: NA; CDR3nt: TGTGCCAGCAGACCACAGGCGTACTATGGCTACACCTTC; CDR3aa: CASRPQAYYGYTF
j_gene: TRBJ2-7; v_gene: TRBV18; abundance: NA; d_gene: TRBD1; CDR3nt: TGTGCCAGCTCTCGACGACAGGGGTACGAGCAGTACTTC; CDR3aa: CASSRRQGYEQYF
j_gene: TRBJ2-1; v_gene: TRBV29-1; abundance: once; d_gene: NA; CDR3nt: TGCAGCGTTGACCTTGGGGGAGGTAATTGGGTTCATGAGCAGTTCTTC; CDR3aa: CSVDLGGGNWVHEQFF
j_gene: TRBJ2-1; v_gene: TRBV20-1; abundance: NA; d_gene: TRBD2; CDR3nt: TGCAGCAGCGGGATATCGGGCGAGCAGTTCTTC; CDR3aa: CSSGISGEQFF
j_gene: TRBJ2-3; v_gene: TRBV7-6; abundance: NA; d_gene: NA; CDR3nt: TGTGCCAGCAGCTTAGCAGCGGATACGCAGTATTTT; CDR3aa: CASSLAADTQYF
j_gene: TRBJ2-1; v_gene: TRBV9; abundance: NA; d_gene: NA; CDR3nt: TGTGCCAGCAGCGGCGGACCGGCAGGGGGGCGCCTTTACAATGAGCAGTTCTTC; CDR3aa: CASSGGPAGGRLYNEQFF
j_gene: TRBJ2-5; v_gene: TRBV15; abundance: few; d_gene: NA; CDR3nt: TGTGCCACCAGAGGGGGGGGAGTGAGGGAGACCCAGTACTTC; CDR3aa: CATRGGGVRETQYF
j_gene: TRBJ2-7; v_gene: TRBV27; abundance: NA; d_gene: NA; CDR3nt: TGTGCCAGCAGTTTATCGGCGGGGAACTACGAGCAGTACTTC; CDR3aa: CASSLSAGNYEQYF
j_gene: TRBJ2-1; v_gene: TRBV6-1; abundance: NA; d_gene: NA; CDR3nt: TGTGCCAGCAGTGTCGACCGTTGGGGGTCCTACAATGAGCAGTTCTTC; CDR3aa: CASSVDRWGSYNEQFF
j_gene: TRBJ2-5; v_gene: TRBV7-9; abundance: NA; d_gene: TRBD1; CDR3nt: TGTGCCAGCAGCCCAGGGACAGGGAAAGAGACCCAGTACTTC; CDR3aa: CASSPGTGKETQYF
j_gene: TRBJ2-5; v_gene: TRBV18; abundance: NA; d_gene: TRBD1; CDR3nt: TGTGCCAGCTCACCAGGAAGGACAGGGGGCAATTGGGAGACCCAGTACTTC; CDR3aa: CASSPGRTGGNWETQYF
j_gene: TRBJ2-7; v_gene: TRBV2; abundance: NA; d_gene: TRBD2; CDR3nt: TGTGCCAGCACCCTAGCGGGAGGGGGCTCCTACGAGCAGTACTTC; CDR3aa: CASTLAGGGSYEQYF
j_gene: TRBJ2-3; v_gene: TRBV7-3; abundance: NA; d_gene: TRBD1; CDR3nt: TGTGCCAGCAGCTTGCCTAAACAGGGGCTCACAGATACGCAGTATTTT; CDR3aa: CASSLPKQGLTDTQYF
j_gene: TRBJ2-5; v_gene: TRBV5-6; abundance: NA; d_gene: NA; CDR3nt: TGTGCCAGCAACGGGGGGCCAGAGACCCAGTACTTC; CDR3aa: CASNGGPETQYF
j_gene: TRBJ2-2; v_gene: TRBV5-4; abundance: NA; d_gene: NA; CDR3nt: TGTGCCAGCAGCCCCGATCCGACAGTATCCGGGGAGCTGTTTTTT; CDR3aa: CASSPDPTVSGELFF
j_gene: TRBJ2-5; v_gene: TRBV28; abundance: NA; d_gene: NA; CDR3nt: TGTGCCAGCAGTTTTTTACCGATTGTCCAAGAGACCCAGTACTTC; CDR3aa: CASSFLPIVQETQYF
j_gene: TRBJ1-3; v_gene: TRBV23-1; abundance: NA; d_gene: NA; CDR3nt: TGCGCCAGCAGAATCACGATAGGCGGGCGGACAGAGGAAATGGCGGCTGGAAACACCATATATTTT; CDR3aa: CASRITIGGRTEEMAAGNTIYF
j_gene: TRBJ1-3; v_gene: TRBV28; abundance: once; d_gene: NA; CDR3nt: TGTGCCAGCAGCCCTGGCGCTAAGGGTGGAAACACCATATATTTT; CDR3aa: CASSPGAKGGNTIYF
j_gene: TRBJ1-2; v_gene: TRBV6-1; abundance: once; d_gene: NA; CDR3nt: TGTGCTCAGCGGGACGACAACTATGGCTACACCTTC; CDR3aa: CAQRDDNYGYTF
j_gene: TRBJ2-5; v_gene: TRBV2; abundance: NA; d_gene: TRBD2; CDR3nt: TGTGCCAGCAGTGCCCAAGGACTAGGAGAGGAGACCCAGTACTTC; CDR3aa: CASSAQGLGEETQYF
j_gene: TRBJ2-3; v_gene: TRBV9; abundance: NA; d_gene: NA; CDR3nt: TGTGCCAGCAGCGTAGAGCCTTCTAGCACAGATACGCAGTATTTT; CDR3aa: CASSVEPSSTDTQYF
j_gene: TRBJ2-1; v_gene: TRBV7-6; abundance: NA; d_gene: TRBD2; CDR3nt: TGTGCCAGCAGCATCTGGACTAGAGAGAAAGCCGAGCAGTTCTTC; CDR3aa: CASSIWTREKAEQFF
j_gene: TRBJ2-7; v_gene: TRBV28; abundance: NA; d_gene: NA; CDR3nt: TGTGCCAGCAAGAGAGTACACGAGCAGTACTTC; CDR3aa: CASKRVHEQYF
j_gene: TRBJ1-2; v_gene: TRBV7-2; abundance: NA; d_gene: NA; CDR3nt: TGTGCCAGCAGCCGTCCGATGGCGTGGGGCTACACCTTC; CDR3aa: CASSRPMAWGYTF
j_gene: TRBJ2-3; v_gene: TRBV7-9; abundance: NA; d_gene: NA; CDR3nt: TGTGCCAGCAGCCAAACAACTAGCACAGATACGCAGTATTTT; CDR3aa: CASSQTTSTDTQYF
j_gene: TRBJ2-3; v_gene: TRBV7-6; abundance: NA; d_gene: NA; CDR3nt: TGTGCCAGCAGCTCAGAAGATACGCAGTATTTT; CDR3aa: CASSSEDTQYF
j_gene: TRBJ2-2; v_gene: TRBV9; abundance: NA; d_gene: NA; CDR3nt: TGTGCCAGCAGCGTCCACCGGACCGGGGAGCTGTTTTTT; CDR3aa: CASSVHRTGELFF
j_gene: TRBJ2-7; v_gene: TRBV6-1; abundance: NA; d_gene: NA; CDR3nt: TGTGCCAGCAGTGAATTGGGGAGGCTATACGAGCAGTACTTC; CDR3aa: CASSELGRLYEQYF
j_gene: TRBJ1-5; v_gene: TRBV21-1; abundance: NA; d_gene: NA; CDR3nt: TGTGCCAGCAGCAAAGAGGACGGGGGCCCCTATCAGCCCCAGCATTTT; CDR3aa: CASSKEDGGPYQPQHF
j_gene: TRBJ2-7; v_gene: TRBV11-3; abundance: NA; d_gene: NA; CDR3nt: TGTGCCAGCAGCCCAGGGAGCTCCTACGAGCAGTACTTC; CDR3aa: CASSPGSSYEQYF
j_gene: TRBJ2-7; v_gene: TRBV5-1; abundance: NA; d_gene: NA; CDR3nt: TGCCCAGAGGGAAGAAGCTCCTACGAGCAGTACTTC; CDR3aa: CPEGRSSYEQYF
j_gene: TRBJ2-5; v_gene: TRBV4-2; abundance: NA; d_gene: TRBD1; CDR3nt: TGTGCCAGCAGCCAGGGTCCACAGGGGATCCAAGAGACCCAGTACTTC; CDR3aa: CASSQGPQGIQETQYF
j_gene: TRBJ1-6; v_gene: TRBV28; abundance: NA; d_gene: NA; CDR3nt: TGTGCCAGCAGTTCGAATTCACCCCTCCACTTT; CDR3aa: CASSSNSPLHF
j_gene: TRBJ1-5; v_gene: TRBV6-5; abundance: NA; d_gene: TRBD1; CDR3nt: TGTGCCAGCAGTTACGACAGGGGGATGGAGCCCCAGCATTTT; CDR3aa: CASSYDRGMEPQHF
j_gene: TRBJ1-3; v_gene: TRBV7-6; abundance: NA; d_gene: TRBD1; CDR3nt: TGTGCCAGCAGCTCCGGACAGGGGGCGCGAGGAAACACCATATATTTT; CDR3aa: CASSSGQGARGNTIYF
j_gene: TRBJ2-7; v_gene: TRBV6-5; abundance: NA; d_gene: NA; CDR3nt: TGTGCCAGCAGTTACTCGAGCAGGGAACCCCTGGGGGGGCAGTACTTC; CDR3aa: CASSYSSREPLGGQYF
j_gene: TRBJ2-7; v_gene: TRBV15; abundance: NA; d_gene: TRBD2; CDR3nt: TGTGCCACCAGCAGAGCAGCGGGAGTCGGCTACGAGCAGTACTTC; CDR3aa: CATSRAAGVGYEQYF
j_gene: TRBJ2-2; v_gene: TRBV25-1; abundance: NA; d_gene: NA; CDR3nt: TGTGCCAGCAGTGACACAGGTGCCGGCCGCCCCGGGGAGCTGTTTTTT; CDR3aa: CASSDTGAGRPGELFF
j_gene: TRBJ1-1; v_gene: TRBV27; abundance: NA; d_gene: NA; CDR3nt: TGTGCCAGCAGCTTAGATTTGGGGACAATCACTGAAGCTTTCTTT; CDR3aa: CASSLDLGTITEAFF
j_gene: TRBJ2-2; v_gene: TRBV7-8; abundance: once; d_gene: NA; CDR3nt: TGTGCCAGCAGCTTAGGTCCCGGGGAGCTGTTTTTT; CDR3aa: CASSLGPGELFF
j_gene: TRBJ2-2; v_gene: TRBV7-7; abundance: NA; d_gene: TRBD2; CDR3nt: TGTGCTAGCAGCTCCTTAGCGGGAGGAGTCACCGGGGAGCTGTTTTTT; CDR3aa: CASSSLAGGVTGELFF
j_gene: TRBJ2-3; v_gene: TRBV19; abundance: NA; d_gene: NA; CDR3nt: TGTGCCAGTAGCCCGAGGACAATCTCTAGCACAGATACGCAGTATTTT; CDR3aa: CASSPRTISSTDTQYF
j_gene: TRBJ2-4; v_gene: TRBV29-1; abundance: NA; d_gene: TRBD2; CDR3nt: TGCAGCGTTGTCACCAGGGCTAGCGGGATGACTATAAGAGCCAAAAACATTCAGTACTTC; CDR3aa: CSVVTRASGMTIRAKNIQYF
j_gene: TRBJ1-2; v_gene: TRBV27; abundance: NA; d_gene: TRBD1; CDR3nt: TGTGCCAGCAGTTCGGCCCCGGGACAGTCGTTAACTAACTATGGCTACACCTTC; CDR3aa: CASSSAPGQSLTNYGYTF
j_gene: TRBJ2-7; v_gene: TRBV6-6; abundance: NA; d_gene: NA; CDR3nt: TGTGCCAGCAGTTCCCGGGACAAGTCCTACGAGCAGTACTTC; CDR3aa: CASSSRDKSYEQYF
j_gene: TRBJ1-1; v_gene: TRBV4-1; abundance: NA; d_gene: NA; CDR3nt: TGCGCCAGCAGCGTACCGACAGGACAGAACACTGAAGCTTTCTTT; CDR3aa: CASSVPTGQNTEAFF
j_gene: TRBJ1-1; v_gene: TRBV6-1; abundance: NA; d_gene: NA; CDR3nt: TGTGCCAGCAGTTTTGGGACAACTGCTAACACTGAAGCTTTCTTT; CDR3aa: CASSFGTTANTEAFF